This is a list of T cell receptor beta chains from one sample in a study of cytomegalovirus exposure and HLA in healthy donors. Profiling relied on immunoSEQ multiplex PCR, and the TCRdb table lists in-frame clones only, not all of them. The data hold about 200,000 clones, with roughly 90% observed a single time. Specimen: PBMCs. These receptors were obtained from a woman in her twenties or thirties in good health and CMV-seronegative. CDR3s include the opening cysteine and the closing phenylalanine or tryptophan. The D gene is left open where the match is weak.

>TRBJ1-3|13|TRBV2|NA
CASSVSSGNTIYF
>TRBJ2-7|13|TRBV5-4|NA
CASSLTGSYEQYF
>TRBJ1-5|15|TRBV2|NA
CASRRREVSNQPQHF
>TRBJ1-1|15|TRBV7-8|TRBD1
CASSWGTGLNTEAFF
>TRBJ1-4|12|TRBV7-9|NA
CASSLAREKLFF
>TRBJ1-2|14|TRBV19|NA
CASDRGGSSRGYTF
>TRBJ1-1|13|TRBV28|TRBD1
CASRTGYRTEAFF
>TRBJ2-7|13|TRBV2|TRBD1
CATTGVPPSEQYF
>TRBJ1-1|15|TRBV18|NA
CASSGRSDMNTEAFF
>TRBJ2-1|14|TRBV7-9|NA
CASSPPPGNNEQFF
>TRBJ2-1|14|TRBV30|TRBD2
CAWSVLSGEGEQFF
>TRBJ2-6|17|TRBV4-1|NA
CASSHRDTFSGANVLTF
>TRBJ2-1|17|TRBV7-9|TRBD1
CASSSQPGTGGYNEQFF
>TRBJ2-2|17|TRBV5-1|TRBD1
CASSRTGGQANTGELFF
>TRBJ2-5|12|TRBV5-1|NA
CASSSTRETQYF
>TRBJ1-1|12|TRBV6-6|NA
CASSYQDTEAFF
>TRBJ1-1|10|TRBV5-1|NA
CATTNTEAFF
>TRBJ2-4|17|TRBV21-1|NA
CASSPLDTTIAKNIQYF
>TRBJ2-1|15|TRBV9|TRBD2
CASSPSGRADNEQFF
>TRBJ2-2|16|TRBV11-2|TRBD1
CASSPWDRGNTGELFF
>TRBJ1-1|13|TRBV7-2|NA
CASSLEPGREAFF
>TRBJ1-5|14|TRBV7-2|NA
CASSFDREVQPQHF
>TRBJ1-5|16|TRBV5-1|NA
CASSLLTGDNNQPQHF
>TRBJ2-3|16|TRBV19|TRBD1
CASSPRTGAASDTQYF
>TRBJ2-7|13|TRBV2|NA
CASRGTSLYEQYF
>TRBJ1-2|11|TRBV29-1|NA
CSVVGGYGYTF
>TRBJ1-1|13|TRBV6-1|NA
CASRARNPSEAFF
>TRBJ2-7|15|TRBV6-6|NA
CASSRDRDSSYEQYF
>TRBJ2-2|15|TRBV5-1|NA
CASSPSSDPGGELFF
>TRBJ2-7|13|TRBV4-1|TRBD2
CASSKRGGSEQYF
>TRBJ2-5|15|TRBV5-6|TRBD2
CASSLTSGNQETQYF
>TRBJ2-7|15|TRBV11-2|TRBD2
CASSPSRGGRSEQYF
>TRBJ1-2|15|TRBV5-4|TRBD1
CASSPDRGRPVGYTF
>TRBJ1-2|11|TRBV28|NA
CASSSIYGYTF
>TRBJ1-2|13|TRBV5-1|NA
CASSLTGSGGYTF
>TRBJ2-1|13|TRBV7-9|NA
CASSLAPANEQFF
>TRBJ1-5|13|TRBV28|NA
CASSPFRELTQHF